The 9 T cell receptor beta chains below all came from one sample that was sequenced in a study of T cells in Graves' hyperthyroidism and ophthalmopathy. Researchers took RNA transcripts and amplified the TCR beta CDR3 regions from them. With the HTBI primer set, the TCR CDR3 went through a first round of RT-PCR. TCRdb called the multiplex PCR reads again in MiXCR, with one record for every CDR3 protein. The repertoire consists of hundreds of thousands of distinct CDR3 sequences, with 24% occurring once and the leading ten covering 11%. The sample consisted of blood. These receptors were obtained from a woman aged 30 to 39 with Graves' ophthalmopathy.

This clonotype has at least ten counts. V gene TRBV24-1 combines with J gene TRBJ2-2; no reliable D call. CDR1 and CDR2 (germline): KGHDR, SFDVKD. CDR3 length: 12 amino acids. V lost 9 bases, J lost 1 base, and 5 bases lay in between. The DNA for the CDR3 is TGTGCCACCGAGGAGAACACCGGGGAGCTGTTTTTT. Translated, it gives CATEENTGELFF.

There are many counts of this clonotype. The J gene is TRBJ2-7, the V gene TRBV6-2 or TRBV6-3; the D gene could be TRBD1 or TRBD2 (5 bases each). V lost 11 bases to trimming and J lost 0 bases, with 8 bases between them. CDR1 and CDR2 from the germline V gene are MNHEY and SVGEGT. The CDR3 is made up of 11 amino acids. Here the CDR3 reads CAGGSSYEQYF. DNA for the CDR3: TGTGCCGGGGGAAGCTCCTACGAGCAGTACTTC.

This clonotype was found many times. The chain carries TRBV6-5 and TRBJ1-2; D remains unclear. V lost 6 bases to trimming and J lost 0 bases, with 5 bases between them. CDR3 length: 12 amino acids. The germline V gene encodes CDR1 MNHEY and CDR2 SVGAGI. CDR3 sequence: CASRASNYGYTF. For the CDR3, the DNA is TGTGCCAGCAGGGCTTCTAACTATGGCTACACCTTC.

This clonotype was counted ten times or more. The CDR3 here is CASSLVLAGQLPYEQYF. The CDR3 bases are TGTGCCAGCAGTTTGGTGTTAGCGGGGCAGTTACCCTACGAGCAGTACTTC. The chain recombines TRBV28 with TRBJ2-7; 8 nucleotides agree with TRBD2. After removal of 3 bases from V and 2 bases from J, the junction contained 12 bases not matched to a gene. The CDR3 runs to 17 residues. Germline CDR1 is MDHEN and CDR2 is SYDVKM.

This clonotype has a count of ten or more. The chain combines TRBV3-1 with TRBJ1-1, with D perhaps matching TRBD1 (6 bases). V was shortened by 5 bases and J by 3 bases, with 13 bases between the two germline ends. The CDR3 sequence is 14 residues long. The germline CDR1 and CDR2 sequences are LGHDT and YNNKEL (reference sequence). The CDR3: CASSSRDTYTEAFF. DNA for the CDR3: TGTGCCAGCAGCAGCCGGGACACTTACACTGAAGCTTTCTTT. Full variable domain (missing parts from reference TRBV3-1 and TRBJ1-1): DTAVSQTPKYLVTQMGNDKSIKCEQNLGHDTMYWYKQDSKKFLKIMFSYNNKELIINETVPNRFSPKSPDKAHLNLHINSLELGDSAVYFCASSSRDTYTEAFFGQGTRLTVV.

The chain joins TRBV5-1 to TRBJ1-1, with 10 bases aligning to TRBD1. The CDR3 consists of 14 residues. Looked up from germline, CDR1 is SGHRS and CDR2 is YFSETQ. Trimming removed 4 bases from V and 5 bases from J; junction bases left unmatched: 5. The CDR3 is CASSGGTGVTEAFF. In nucleotides, the CDR3 is TGCGCCAGCAGCGGAGGGACAGGGGTTACTGAAGCTTTCTTT. Based on the CDR3 plus reference TRBV5-1 and TRBJ1-1, the full variable domain is KAGVTQTPRYLIKTRGQQVTLSCSPISGHRSVSWYQQTPGQGLQFLFEYFSETQRNKGNFPGRFSGRQFSNSRSEMNVSTLELGDSALYLCASSGGTGVTEAFFGQGTRLTVV.

This clonotype was found many times. J is TRBJ2-7 and V is TRBV25-1, with 10 bases that match TRBD1. This CDR3 region has 15 residues. CDR1 and CDR2 from the germline V gene are MGHDK and SYGVNS. With V trimmed by 4 bases and J by 6 bases, 9 bases remained unmatched. The DNA of the CDR3 is TGTGCCAGCAGTGTAGCCGGGACAGGGGAACGCGAGCAGTACTTC. It is translated as CASSVAGTGEREQYF.

This clonotype has ten or more counts. V usage is TRBV18 and J usage is TRBJ2-7, with TRBD2 as a possible D gene (6 bases). V lost 4 bases, J lost 1 base, and 17 bases lay in between. Germline CDR1 reads KGHSH; CDR2 reads LQKENI. This CDR3 has 16 residues. CDR3 coding DNA: TGTGCCAGCTCACTGATGGACGGGGGTGCGTCCTACGAGCAGTACTTC. Residues: CASSLMDGGASYEQYF.

This clonotype was counted ten times or more. In DNA form, the CDR3 reads TGTGCCAGCAAGGTCGGGTTCGCGAACACCGGGGAGCTGTTTTTT. Translated, it gives CASKVGFANTGELFF. The J gene is TRBJ2-2, the V gene TRBV6-2 or TRBV6-3; D is undetermined. Germline V gene data show CDR1 as MNHEY and CDR2 as SVGEGT. The V gene lost 7 bases and the J gene lost 0 bases, with 12 bases spanning the gap. The CDR3 has 15 amino acids.